A selection of T cell receptor beta chains follows, all from one sample in a study of technical replicates of blood from a few donors. Repertoires were generated with immunoSEQ multiplex PCR, while TCRdb's copy carries only in-frame clones and drops some. The table includes tens of thousands of clones, approximately 97% detected once. The sequenced sample consisted of T cells isolated from PBMCs. These receptors were collected from a human donor in good health. The CDR3 runs from the conserved cysteine through the conserved F or W. The order of the fields is CDR3 length, V gene, D gene, J gene, CDR3 protein, CDR3 DNA. A D gene is named only where the DNA matches it firmly.

len: 15; v_gene: TRBV6-5; d_gene: TRBD1; j_gene: TRBJ2-7; CDR3aa: CASRKQGAQGYEQYF; CDR3nt: TGTGCCAGCAGAAAACAGGGGGCGCAGGGCTACGAGCAGTACTTC
len: 15; v_gene: TRBV9; d_gene: TRBD1; j_gene: TRBJ1-2; CDR3aa: CASSVAEGADYGYTF; CDR3nt: TGTGCCAGCAGCGTAGCCGAGGGGGCCGACTATGGCTACACCTTC
len: 13; v_gene: TRBV19; d_gene: .; j_gene: TRBJ1-5; CDR3aa: CASSIWRNQPQHF; CDR3nt: TGTGCCAGTAGTATCTGGAGGAATCAGCCCCAGCATTTT
len: 13; v_gene: TRBV30; d_gene: .; j_gene: TRBJ2-5; CDR3aa: CAWSVLVQETQYF; CDR3nt: TGTGCCTGGAGTGTACTCGTACAAGAGACCCAGTACTTC
len: 12; v_gene: TRBV5-1; d_gene: .; j_gene: TRBJ1-2; CDR3aa: CASRTSNYGYTF; CDR3nt: TGCGCCAGCCGCACATCCAACTATGGCTACACCTTC
len: 13; v_gene: TRBV11-3; d_gene: .; j_gene: TRBJ1-2; CDR3aa: CASSLPSGGRYTF; CDR3nt: TGTGCCAGCAGCTTACCCAGCGGGGGACGCTACACCTTC
len: 14; v_gene: TRBV7-9; d_gene: .; j_gene: TRBJ2-1; CDR3aa: CASSLLGERNEQFF; CDR3nt: TGTGCCAGCAGCTTATTAGGGGAACGCAATGAGCAGTTCTTC
len: 15; v_gene: TRBV7-9; d_gene: TRBD1; j_gene: TRBJ1-1; CDR3aa: CASSPRDRKNTEAFF; CDR3nt: TGTGCCAGCAGCCCCAGGGACAGAAAGAACACTGAAGCTTTCTTT
len: 17; v_gene: TRBV10-3; d_gene: TRBD2; j_gene: TRBJ2-3; CDR3aa: CAISQLGLAVSTDTQYF; CDR3nt: TGTGCCATCAGTCAACTGGGACTAGCGGTTAGCACAGATACGCAGTATTTT
len: 16; v_gene: TRBV28; d_gene: TRBD1; j_gene: TRBJ2-5; CDR3aa: CASSSLTGVGEETQYF; CDR3nt: TGTGCCAGCAGTTCTTTGACAGGGGTTGGAGAAGAGACCCAGTACTTC
len: 17; v_gene: TRBV2; d_gene: TRBD1; j_gene: TRBJ1-2; CDR3aa: CASSVKPGRTGYYGYTF; CDR3nt: TGTGCCAGCAGTGTAAAACCGGGGAGGACAGGGTACTATGGCTACACCTTC